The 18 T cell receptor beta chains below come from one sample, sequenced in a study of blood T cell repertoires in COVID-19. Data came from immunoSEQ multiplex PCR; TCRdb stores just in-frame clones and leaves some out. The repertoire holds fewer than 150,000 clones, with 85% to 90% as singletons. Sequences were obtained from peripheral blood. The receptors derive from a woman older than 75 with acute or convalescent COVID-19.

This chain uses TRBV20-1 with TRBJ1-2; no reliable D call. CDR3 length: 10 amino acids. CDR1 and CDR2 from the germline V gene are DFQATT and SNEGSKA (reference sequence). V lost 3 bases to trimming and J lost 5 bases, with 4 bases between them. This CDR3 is CSASAYGYTF. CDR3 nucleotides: TGCAGTGCTAGTGCATATGGCTACACCTTC.

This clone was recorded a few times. The CDR3 reads CASSPGQANYGYTF. In nucleotides, the CDR3 is TGTGCCAGCAGTCCGGGACAAGCTAACTATGGCTACACCTTC. The chain recombines TRBV6-5 with TRBJ1-2, with D tentatively TRBD1 (6 bases). Germline lookup yields CDR1 MNHEY and CDR2 SVGAGI. Trimming cost V 5 bases and J 0 bases, with 10 bases left between them. CDR3 length: 14 residues.

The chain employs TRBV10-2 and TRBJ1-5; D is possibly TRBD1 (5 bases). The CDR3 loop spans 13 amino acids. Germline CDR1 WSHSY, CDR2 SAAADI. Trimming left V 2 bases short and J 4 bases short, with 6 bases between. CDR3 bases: TGCGCCAGCAGTGAGGACAGAAATCAGCCCCAGCATTTT. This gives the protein CASSEDRNQPQHF.

CDR3: CASSRTGSLETQYF. The DNA of the CDR3 is TGTGCCAGCAGTAGGACAGGGTCTTTGGAGACCCAGTACTTC. The chain is built from TRBV2 and TRBJ2-5; 8 nucleotides line up with TRBD1. Germline loops: CDR1 SNHLY, CDR2 FYNNEI. The V and J ends lost 5 bases and 5 bases, in that order; junction bases with no gene match: 7. The length of the CDR3 is 14 residues.

In nucleotides, the CDR3 is TGTGCCTGGAGTCCGAGGACAGGGGGCATATCCTACGAGCAGTACTTC. It yields the protein CAWSPRTGGISYEQYF. V and J are TRBV30 and TRBJ2-7, with 11 bases aligning to TRBD1. Germline V lookup: CDR1 GTSNPN, CDR2 SVGIG (reference sequence). This CDR3 comprises 16 residues. Trimming at V came to 2 bases and at J to 1 base, leaving 7 bases not matched to a gene.

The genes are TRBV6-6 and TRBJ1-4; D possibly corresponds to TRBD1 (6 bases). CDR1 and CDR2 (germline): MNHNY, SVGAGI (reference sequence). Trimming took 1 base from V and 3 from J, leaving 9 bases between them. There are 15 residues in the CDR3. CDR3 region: CASSYLTGSNEKLFF. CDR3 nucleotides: TGTGCCAGCAGTTACTTGACAGGCTCTAATGAAAAACTGTTTTTT.

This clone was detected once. The CDR3 sequence: CASSLGGLAGTNEQFF. The CDR3 coding sequence is TGTGCCAGCAGCTTGGGGGGACTAGCGGGGACAAATGAGCAGTTCTTC. The rearrangement uses TRBV5-4 and TRBJ2-1; 13 bases fit TRBD2. J was trimmed by 7 bases and V by 0 bases; bases with no gene match: 4. CDR3 length: 16 residues. Germline V lookup: CDR1 SGHNT, CDR2 YYREEE (reference sequence).

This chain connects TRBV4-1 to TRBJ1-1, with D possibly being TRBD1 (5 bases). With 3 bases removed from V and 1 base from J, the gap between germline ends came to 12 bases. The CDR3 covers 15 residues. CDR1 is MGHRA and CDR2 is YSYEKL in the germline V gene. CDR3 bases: TGCGCCAGCAGCCACGGGGGGGGAAGGAACACTGAAGCTTTCTTT. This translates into CASSHGGGRNTEAFF.

Here the CDR3 reads CASSFLGDRSGNTIYF. The CDR3 DNA reads as TGTGCCAGCAGTTTCTTGGGAGATCGGTCTGGAAACACCATATATTTT. The J gene is TRBJ1-3, the V gene TRBV27; no definite D call. From germline, CDR1 is MNHEY and CDR2 SMNVEV (reference sequence). V lost 3 bases and J 1 base, leaving 13 bases between the germline ends. This CDR3 comprises 16 residues.

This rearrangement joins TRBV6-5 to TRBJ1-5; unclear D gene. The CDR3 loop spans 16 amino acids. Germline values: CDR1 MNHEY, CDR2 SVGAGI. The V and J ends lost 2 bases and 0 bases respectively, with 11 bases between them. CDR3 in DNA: TGTGCCAGCAGTTACGGAGGTGGAGATAGCAATCAGCCCCAGCATTTT. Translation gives CASSYGGGDSNQPQHF.

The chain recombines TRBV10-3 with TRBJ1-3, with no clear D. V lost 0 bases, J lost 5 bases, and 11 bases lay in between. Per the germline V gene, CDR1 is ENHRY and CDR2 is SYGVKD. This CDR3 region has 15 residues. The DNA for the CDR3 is TGTGCCATCAGTGAGTCGAGAGCCCTACGAAACACCATATATTTT. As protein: CAISESRALRNTIYF.

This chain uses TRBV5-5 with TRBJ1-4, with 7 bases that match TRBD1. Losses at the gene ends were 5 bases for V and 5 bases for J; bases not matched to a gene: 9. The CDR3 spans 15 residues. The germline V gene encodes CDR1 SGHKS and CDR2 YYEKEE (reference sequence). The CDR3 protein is CASSHPQGRNEKLFF. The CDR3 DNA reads TGTGCCAGCAGTCATCCACAGGGGAGAAATGAAAAACTGTTTTTT.

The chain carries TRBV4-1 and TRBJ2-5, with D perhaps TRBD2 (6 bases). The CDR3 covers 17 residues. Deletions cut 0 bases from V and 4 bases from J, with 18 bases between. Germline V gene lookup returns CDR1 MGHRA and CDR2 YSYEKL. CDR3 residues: CASSQDSGGTLLETQYF. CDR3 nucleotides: TGCGCCAGCAGCCAAGATTCTGGGGGGACGCTACTAGAGACCCAGTACTTC.

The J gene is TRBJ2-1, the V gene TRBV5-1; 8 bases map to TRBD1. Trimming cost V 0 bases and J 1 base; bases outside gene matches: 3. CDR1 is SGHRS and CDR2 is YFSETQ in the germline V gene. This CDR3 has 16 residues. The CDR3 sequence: CASSLGQGTSYNEQFF. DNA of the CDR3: TGCGCCAGCAGCTTGGGACAGGGGACTTCCTACAATGAGCAGTTCTTC.

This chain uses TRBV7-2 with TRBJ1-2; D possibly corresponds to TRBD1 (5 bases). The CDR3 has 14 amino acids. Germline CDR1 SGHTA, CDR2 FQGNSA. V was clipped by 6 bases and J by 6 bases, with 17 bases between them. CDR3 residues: CASSSTGFYDGYTF. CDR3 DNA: TGTGCCAGCAGTTCTACAGGCTTTTATGATGGCTACACCTTC.

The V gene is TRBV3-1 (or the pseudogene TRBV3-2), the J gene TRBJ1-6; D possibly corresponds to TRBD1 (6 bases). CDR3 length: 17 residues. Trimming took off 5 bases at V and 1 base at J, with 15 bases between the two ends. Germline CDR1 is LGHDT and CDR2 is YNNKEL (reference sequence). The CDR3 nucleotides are TGTGCCAGCAGCTCTGGACAGTCTAGGTCCTATAATTCACCCCTCCACTTT. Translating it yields CASSSGQSRSYNSPLHF.

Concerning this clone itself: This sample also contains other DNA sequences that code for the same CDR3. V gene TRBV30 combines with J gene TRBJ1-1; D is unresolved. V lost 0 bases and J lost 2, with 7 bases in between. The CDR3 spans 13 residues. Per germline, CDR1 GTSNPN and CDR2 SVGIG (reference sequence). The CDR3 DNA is TGTGCCTGGAGTGTACGGGGTAACACTGAAGCTTTCTTT. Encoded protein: CAWSVRGNTEAFF.

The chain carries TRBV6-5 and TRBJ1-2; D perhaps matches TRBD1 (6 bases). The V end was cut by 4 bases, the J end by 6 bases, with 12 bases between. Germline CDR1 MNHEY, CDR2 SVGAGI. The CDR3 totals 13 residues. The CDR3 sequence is CASSSFTGNGYTF. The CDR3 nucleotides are TGTGCCAGCAGTTCCTTCACAGGGAATGGCTACACCTTC.